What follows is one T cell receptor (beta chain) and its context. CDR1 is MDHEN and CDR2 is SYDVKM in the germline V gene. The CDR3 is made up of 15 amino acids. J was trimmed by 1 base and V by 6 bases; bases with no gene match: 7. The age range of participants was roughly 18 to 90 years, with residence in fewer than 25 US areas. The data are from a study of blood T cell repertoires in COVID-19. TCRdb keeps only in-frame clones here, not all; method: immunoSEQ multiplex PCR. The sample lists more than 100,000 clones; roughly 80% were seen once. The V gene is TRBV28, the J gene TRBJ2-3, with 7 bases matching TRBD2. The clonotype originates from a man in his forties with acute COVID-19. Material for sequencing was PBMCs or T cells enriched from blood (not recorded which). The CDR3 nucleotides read TGTGCCAGCAGCCCGAGCGGGAAAGGCACAGATACGCAGTATTTT. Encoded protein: CASSPSGKGTDTQYF.